A selection of T cell receptor beta chains follows, all from one sample in a study of cytomegalovirus exposure and HLA in healthy donors. The assay was immunoSEQ multiplex PCR, and TCRdb's table has in-frame clones only and misses some. Counted here are about 120,000 clones, 73% occurring once; the ten biggest clones make up around 4.5%. Input material: PBMCs. Receptors were obtained from a woman aged 40 to 55 in good health and CMV-seronegative. Both conserved end residues are part of each CDR3. A D gene is named only where the DNA matches it firmly. Size is omitted from some rows. Given values are once, few, many or a class for expanded clones.

j_gene: TRBJ1-5
v_gene: TRBV10-3
d_gene: -
abundance: -
CDR3nt: TGTGCCATCAGTGAGAATCAGGGAAGGGTTTCCAATCAGCCCCAGCATTTT
CDR3aa: CAISENQGRVSNQPQHF

j_gene: TRBJ1-2
v_gene: TRBV10-3
d_gene: TRBD1
abundance: -
CDR3nt: TGTGCCATCAGGGGACAGGGGGATCATGGCTACACCTTC
CDR3aa: CAIRGQGDHGYTF

j_gene: TRBJ1-1
v_gene: TRBV27
d_gene: TRBD1
abundance: -
CDR3nt: TGTGCCAGCAGTCCCCTCAACAGGGGCTTAGCTTTCTTT
CDR3aa: CASSPLNRGLAFF

j_gene: TRBJ1-1
v_gene: TRBV27
d_gene: -
abundance: -
CDR3nt: TGTGCCAGCAGTAAATGGGGACTCGGGACTGAAGCTTTCTTT
CDR3aa: CASSKWGLGTEAFF

j_gene: TRBJ1-3
v_gene: TRBV10-3
d_gene: -
abundance: -
CDR3nt: TGTGCCATCAGTGAGTCGGCGAGACAGTCTGGCCCCTCTGGAAACACCATATATTTT
CDR3aa: CAISESARQSGPSGNTIYF

j_gene: TRBJ2-5
v_gene: TRBV7-2
d_gene: TRBD1
abundance: once
CDR3nt: TGTGCCAGCAGCTGGTTGGGACAGCAAGAGACCCAGTACTTC
CDR3aa: CASSWLGQQETQYF

j_gene: TRBJ1-5
v_gene: TRBV7-9
d_gene: -
abundance: -
CDR3nt: TGTGCCAGCAGTCAGGGCGGCAATCAGCCCCAGCATTTT
CDR3aa: CASSQGGNQPQHF

j_gene: TRBJ2-3
v_gene: TRBV30
d_gene: TRBD2
abundance: once
CDR3nt: TGTGCCTGGGACGCTAGCGGGGGGACAGATATGCAGTATTTT
CDR3aa: CAWDASGGTDMQYF

j_gene: TRBJ2-7
v_gene: TRBV27
d_gene: TRBD2
abundance: -
CDR3nt: TGTGCCAGCCGGGGACTAGCGGGGAACTACGAGCAGTACTTC
CDR3aa: CASRGLAGNYEQYF

j_gene: TRBJ2-6
v_gene: TRBV4-3
d_gene: -
abundance: -
CDR3nt: TGCGCCAGCAGCCAAGAGGGGGCAGCTGGGGCCAACGTCCTGACTTTC
CDR3aa: CASSQEGAAGANVLTF

j_gene: TRBJ2-1
v_gene: TRBV7-7
d_gene: TRBD2
abundance: -
CDR3nt: TGTGCTAGCAGCGACGGGACTAGCGGGACCCCACTCTTC
CDR3aa: CASSDGTSGTPLF

j_gene: TRBJ2-3
v_gene: TRBV12-5
d_gene: -
abundance: -
CDR3nt: TGTGCTAGATCGACAGTTAGCACAGATACGCAGTATTTT
CDR3aa: CARSTVSTDTQYF

j_gene: TRBJ1-1
v_gene: TRBV6-5
d_gene: -
abundance: -
CDR3nt: TGTGCCAGCAGTGATCTAGGCACTGAAGCTTTCTTT
CDR3aa: CASSDLGTEAFF

j_gene: TRBJ2-6
v_gene: TRBV10-2
d_gene: -
abundance: few
CDR3nt: TGCGCCAGCACAACAGGACCCTCTGGGGCCAACGTCCTGACTTTC
CDR3aa: CASTTGPSGANVLTF

j_gene: TRBJ2-7
v_gene: TRBV7-2
d_gene: -
abundance: -
CDR3nt: TGTGCCAGCAGCCAGTCCCGGGACAATTTTTACGAGCAGTACTTC
CDR3aa: CASSQSRDNFYEQYF

j_gene: TRBJ2-3
v_gene: TRBV14
d_gene: TRBD1
abundance: -
CDR3nt: TGTGCCAGCGCCCCAGGGGGAACAGATACGCAGTATTTT
CDR3aa: CASAPGGTDTQYF

j_gene: TRBJ2-1
v_gene: TRBV6-4
d_gene: TRBD1
abundance: few
CDR3nt: TGTGCCAGCAGCCCCGGGACAGGGAACTACAATGAGCAGTTCTTC
CDR3aa: CASSPGTGNYNEQFF

j_gene: TRBJ2-1
v_gene: TRBV7-3
d_gene: TRBD1
abundance: -
CDR3nt: TGTGCCAGCAGCCACGGACAGGGAAAATACAATGAGCAGTTCTTC
CDR3aa: CASSHGQGKYNEQFF

j_gene: TRBJ2-1
v_gene: TRBV4-3
d_gene: TRBD2
abundance: -
CDR3nt: TGCGCCAGCAGCCTGACTAGCGGGAGAACCAATGAGCAGTTCTTC
CDR3aa: CASSLTSGRTNEQFF

j_gene: TRBJ2-2
v_gene: TRBV19
d_gene: TRBD2
abundance: -
CDR3nt: TGTGCCAGTAGCTCTAGCGGGAGGGGGGAGCTGTTTTTT
CDR3aa: CASSSSGRGELFF

j_gene: TRBJ2-6
v_gene: TRBV19
d_gene: TRBD2
abundance: -
CDR3nt: TGTGCCAGTAGTGGCCTAGCGGGGAAATCTGGGGCCAACGTCCTGACTTTC
CDR3aa: CASSGLAGKSGANVLTF

j_gene: TRBJ1-2
v_gene: TRBV27
d_gene: TRBD1
abundance: -
CDR3nt: TGTGCCAGCAGTTTGCAGGGGGCTAATGGCTACACCTTC
CDR3aa: CASSLQGANGYTF

j_gene: TRBJ2-7
v_gene: TRBV6-5
d_gene: -
abundance: -
CDR3nt: TGTGCCAGCAGTTACTCGCACAGCTCCTACGAGCAGTACTTC
CDR3aa: CASSYSHSSYEQYF

j_gene: TRBJ2-7
v_gene: TRBV28
d_gene: -
abundance: -
CDR3nt: TGTGCCAGCGGGGGGCAAGCGGGAAACTCCTACGAGCAGTACTTC
CDR3aa: CASGGQAGNSYEQYF

j_gene: TRBJ1-2
v_gene: TRBV2
d_gene: TRBD1
abundance: -
CDR3nt: TGTGCCAGCGACAGGGGGCGCGGCTACACCTTC
CDR3aa: CASDRGRGYTF

j_gene: TRBJ2-7
v_gene: TRBV18
d_gene: -
abundance: -
CDR3nt: TGTGCCAGCTCACCGCGGGACGGGTACTACGAGCAGTACTTC
CDR3aa: CASSPRDGYYEQYF

j_gene: TRBJ1-2
v_gene: TRBV19
d_gene: TRBD1
abundance: -
CDR3nt: TGTGCCAGTATGACGGGACAGGGAGGAGATGGCTACACCTTC
CDR3aa: CASMTGQGGDGYTF

j_gene: TRBJ2-2
v_gene: TRBV28
d_gene: TRBD1
abundance: -
CDR3nt: TGTGCCAGCAGTCCACCTGTGGGACAGGGGGCATTCGGGGAGCTGTTTTTT
CDR3aa: CASSPPVGQGAFGELFF

j_gene: TRBJ2-7
v_gene: TRBV2
d_gene: -
abundance: -
CDR3nt: TGTGCCAGCAGGGGGGCCGGCGAGCAGTACTTC
CDR3aa: CASRGAGEQYF

j_gene: TRBJ2-3
v_gene: TRBV7-3
d_gene: -
abundance: -
CDR3nt: TGTGCCAGCAGCTTCGAGGGCACAGATACGCAGTATTTT
CDR3aa: CASSFEGTDTQYF

j_gene: TRBJ1-2
v_gene: TRBV28
d_gene: -
abundance: -
CDR3nt: TGTGCCAGCAGCCGTGACAGTGAAGTCTACACCTTC
CDR3aa: CASSRDSEVYTF

j_gene: TRBJ1-3
v_gene: TRBV6-6
d_gene: -
abundance: once
CDR3nt: TGTGCCAGCAGTGACACGAGCTCTGGAAACACCATATATTTT
CDR3aa: CASSDTSSGNTIYF

j_gene: TRBJ2-2
v_gene: TRBV4-1
d_gene: TRBD2
abundance: -
CDR3nt: TGCGCCAGCAGCCAATTGACTAGCGGGAGGAACACCGGGGAGCTGTTTTTT
CDR3aa: CASSQLTSGRNTGELFF

j_gene: TRBJ1-6
v_gene: TRBV9
d_gene: -
abundance: -
CDR3nt: TGTGCCAGCAGCAGCGGACCGGATAGTAGTTCACCCCTCCACTTT
CDR3aa: CASSSGPDSSSPLHF

j_gene: TRBJ1-2
v_gene: TRBV6-6
d_gene: -
abundance: -
CDR3nt: TGTGCCAGCAGTCCACCGACTCCAAGCTGGGGCTACACCTTC
CDR3aa: CASSPPTPSWGYTF

j_gene: TRBJ1-2
v_gene: TRBV9
d_gene: -
abundance: -
CDR3nt: TGTGCCAGCAGCGCCACAGGGTTAGGCTATGGCTACACCTTC
CDR3aa: CASSATGLGYGYTF

j_gene: TRBJ1-5
v_gene: TRBV10-3
d_gene: TRBD1
abundance: -
CDR3nt: TGTGCCATCAGTGGGGACAGTTCCAATCAGCCCCAGCATTTT
CDR3aa: CAISGDSSNQPQHF

j_gene: TRBJ2-7
v_gene: TRBV6-5
d_gene: -
abundance: -
CDR3nt: TGTGCCAGCACCCAAGGGGGGGGCGAGCAGTACTTC
CDR3aa: CASTQGGGEQYF

j_gene: TRBJ2-7
v_gene: TRBV7-8
d_gene: TRBD2
abundance: -
CDR3nt: TGTGCCAGCAGCTTAGTGCGGACCCGGACGGGGGGGATATACGAGCAGTACTTC
CDR3aa: CASSLVRTRTGGIYEQYF

j_gene: TRBJ1-1
v_gene: TRBV11-2
d_gene: -
abundance: few
CDR3nt: TGTGCCAGCAGCAAACAGGGTGTCACTGAAGCTTTCTTT
CDR3aa: CASSKQGVTEAFF

j_gene: TRBJ1-5
v_gene: TRBV2
d_gene: -
abundance: many
CDR3nt: TGTGCCAGCAAGCGCACTAATCAGCCCCAGCATTTT
CDR3aa: CASKRTNQPQHF

j_gene: TRBJ2-4
v_gene: TRBV6-6
d_gene: TRBD1
abundance: -
CDR3nt: TGTGCCAGCACCTCATGGACAGGGAGCGGCATTCAGTACTTC
CDR3aa: CASTSWTGSGIQYF

j_gene: TRBJ2-5
v_gene: TRBV28
d_gene: TRBD1
abundance: -
CDR3nt: TGTGCCAGCAGTCCGCGGACAGGGATAGAGACCCAGTACTTC
CDR3aa: CASSPRTGIETQYF

j_gene: TRBJ2-5
v_gene: TRBV7-3
d_gene: TRBD1
abundance: -
CDR3nt: TGTGCCAGCAGCTCGACAGGGGGAAGACAAGAGACCCAGTACTTC
CDR3aa: CASSSTGGRQETQYF

j_gene: TRBJ2-3
v_gene: TRBV6-4
d_gene: TRBD1
abundance: -
CDR3nt: TGTGCCAGCAGTGACGGACAGGGGGCAGATACGCAGTATTTT
CDR3aa: CASSDGQGADTQYF

j_gene: TRBJ2-1
v_gene: TRBV10-2
d_gene: TRBD2
abundance: -
CDR3nt: TGCGCCAGCAACCTGGCGGGAGGGTCAGGGAATGAGCAGTTCTTC
CDR3aa: CASNLAGGSGNEQFF